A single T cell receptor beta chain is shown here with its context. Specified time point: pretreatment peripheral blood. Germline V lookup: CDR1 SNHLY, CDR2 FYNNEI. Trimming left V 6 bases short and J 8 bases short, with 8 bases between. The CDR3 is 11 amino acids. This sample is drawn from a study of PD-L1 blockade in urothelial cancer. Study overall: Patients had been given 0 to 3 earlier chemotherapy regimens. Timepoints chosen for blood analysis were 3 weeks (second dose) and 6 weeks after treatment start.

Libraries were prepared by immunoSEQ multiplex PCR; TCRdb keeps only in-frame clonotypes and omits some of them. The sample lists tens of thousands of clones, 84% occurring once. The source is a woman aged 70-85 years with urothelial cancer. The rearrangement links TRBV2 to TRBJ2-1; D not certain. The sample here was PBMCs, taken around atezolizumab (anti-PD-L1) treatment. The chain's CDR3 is CASSLVDEQFF. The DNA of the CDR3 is TGTGCCAGCAGCTTAGTCGATGAGCAGTTCTTC. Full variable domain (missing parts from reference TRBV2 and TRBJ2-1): EPEVTQTPSHQVTQMGQEVILRCVPISNHLYFYWYRQILGQKVEFLVSFYNNEISEKSEIFDDQFSVERPDGSNFTLKIRSTKLEDSAMYFCASSLVDEQFFGPGTRLTVL.